Sequencing of this T cell receptor (beta chain) was carried out in a study of T cell responses to AZD1222 COVID-19 vaccine. General study points: Receipt of two AZD1222 doses was followed by a rise in Spike-specific TCR breadth and depth. Of spike-specific TCRs, nearly half reportedly target regions left unmutated in variants.

As for this clone: Its matching antigen is unknown.

TCRdb keeps only in-frame clones here, not all; method: immunoSEQ multiplex PCR. The data show fewer than 90,000 clones, about 88% seen once. This sample comprised peripheral blood, obtained 28 days after the second AZD1222 dose. The receptor was derived from an adult who received the AZD1222 COVID-19 vaccine.

The CDR3 spells CSVPTDSYGYTF. In nucleotides, the CDR3 is TGCAGCGTTCCAACGGATTCCTATGGCTACACCTTC. The V and J genes are TRBV29-1 and TRBJ1-2; D remains ambiguous. V was trimmed by 5 bases and J by 4 bases, leaving 11 bases between them. The CDR3 is 12 amino acids. Germline loops: CDR1 SQVTM, CDR2 ANQGSEA.